This entry concerns a single T cell receptor beta chain. The CDR3 is 15 residues long. Germline loops: CDR1 SGHRS, CDR2 YFSETQ. V lost 0 bases and J 2 bases, leaving 12 bases between the germline ends. Everyone who took part was about 18 to 90 years old, and they came from fewer than 25 US areas. Donors were grouped by their self-reported clinical history. The sample is drawn from a study of blood T cell repertoires in COVID-19. Study context: T cells, B-cell-depleted T cells, or PBMCs supplied cDNA or gDNA.

Method: immunoSEQ multiplex PCR; TCRdb's copy keeps in-frame clones and lacks some. The sample has around 230,000 clones, around 89% seen once. V usage is TRBV5-1 and J usage is TRBJ2-7, with a possible D match to TRBD1 (6 bases). Sequencing was done on a sample of PBMCs or T cells enriched from blood (not recorded which). The clonotype was recovered from a woman in her twenties or thirties who had recovered from COVID-19. CDR3 nucleotides: TGCGCCAGCAGCTTGGATCAGGCAGGGGCCTACGAGCAGTACTTC. Its translation is CASSLDQAGAYEQYF.